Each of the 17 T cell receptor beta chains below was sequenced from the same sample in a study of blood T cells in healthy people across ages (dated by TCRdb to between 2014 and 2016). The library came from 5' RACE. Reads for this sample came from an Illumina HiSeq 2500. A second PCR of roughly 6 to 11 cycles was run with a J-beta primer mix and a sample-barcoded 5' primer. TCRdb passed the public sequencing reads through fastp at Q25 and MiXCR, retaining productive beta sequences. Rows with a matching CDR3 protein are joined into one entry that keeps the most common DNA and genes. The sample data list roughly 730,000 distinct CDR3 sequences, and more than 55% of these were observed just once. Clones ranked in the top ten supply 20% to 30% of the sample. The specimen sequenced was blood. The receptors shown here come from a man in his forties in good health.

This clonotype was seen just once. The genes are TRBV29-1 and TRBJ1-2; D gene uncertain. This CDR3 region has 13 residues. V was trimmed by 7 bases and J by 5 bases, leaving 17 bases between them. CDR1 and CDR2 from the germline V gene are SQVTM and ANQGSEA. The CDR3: CSAEGMGNYGYTF. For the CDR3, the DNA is TGCAGCGCCGAAGGTATGGGAAATTATGGCTACACCTTC.

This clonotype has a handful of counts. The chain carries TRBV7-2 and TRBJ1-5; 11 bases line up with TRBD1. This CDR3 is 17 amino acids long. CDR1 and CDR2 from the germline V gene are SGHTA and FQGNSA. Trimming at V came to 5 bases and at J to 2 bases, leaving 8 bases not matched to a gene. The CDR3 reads CASSTGTGGVGNQPQHF. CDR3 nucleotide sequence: TGTGCCAGCAGCACAGGGACAGGGGGTGTTGGCAATCAGCCCCAGCATTTT. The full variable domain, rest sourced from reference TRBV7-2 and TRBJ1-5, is GAGVSQSPSNKVTEKGKDVELRCDPISGHTALYWYRQSLGQGLEFLIYFQGNSAPDKSGLPSDRFSAERTGGSVSTLTIQRTQQEDSAVYLCASSTGTGGVGNQPQHFGDGTRLSIL.

The DNA of the CDR3 is TGCAGTGCCAAGGGACAGTACCAAGAGACCCAGTACTTC. Its translation is CSAKGQYQETQYF. This chain joins TRBV20-1 and TRBJ2-5; TRBD1 agrees at 7 bases. Germline CDR1 and CDR2: DFQATT and SNEGSKA (reference sequence). V shed 6 bases and J 0 bases; nucleotides not matched to a gene: 4. CDR3 length: 13 residues.

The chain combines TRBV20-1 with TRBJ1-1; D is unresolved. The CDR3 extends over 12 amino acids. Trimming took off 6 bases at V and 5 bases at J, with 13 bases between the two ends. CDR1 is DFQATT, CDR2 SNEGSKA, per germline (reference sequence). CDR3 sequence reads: CSATLVSTEAFF. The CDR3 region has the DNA TGCAGTGCCACCCTTGTTTCGACTGAAGCTTTCTTT.

CDR3 sequence reads: CSVIRDGWVEAFF. The CDR3 nucleotides read TGCAGCGTTATCCGGGACGGCTGGGTTGAAGCTTTCTTT. The rearrangement links TRBV29-1 to TRBJ1-1; maybe TRBD1 (5 bases). The germline gives CDR1 SQVTM, CDR2 ANQGSEA. The V gene lost 5 bases and the J gene lost 7 bases, with 17 bases spanning the gap. The CDR3 runs 13 residues.

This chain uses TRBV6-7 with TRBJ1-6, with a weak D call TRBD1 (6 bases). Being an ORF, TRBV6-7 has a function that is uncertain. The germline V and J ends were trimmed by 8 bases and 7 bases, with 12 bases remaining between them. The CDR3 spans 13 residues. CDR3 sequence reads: CASGSTGNSPLHF. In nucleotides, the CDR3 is TGTGCCAGCGGATCAACAGGGAATTCACCCCTCCACTTT.

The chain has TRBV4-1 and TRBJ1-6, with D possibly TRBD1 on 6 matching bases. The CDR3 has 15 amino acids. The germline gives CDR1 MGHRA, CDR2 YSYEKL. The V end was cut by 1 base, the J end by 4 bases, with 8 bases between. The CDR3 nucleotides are TGCGCCAGCAGCCAAGGGACAGCTTATAATTCACCCCTCCACTTT. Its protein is CASSQGTAYNSPLHF.

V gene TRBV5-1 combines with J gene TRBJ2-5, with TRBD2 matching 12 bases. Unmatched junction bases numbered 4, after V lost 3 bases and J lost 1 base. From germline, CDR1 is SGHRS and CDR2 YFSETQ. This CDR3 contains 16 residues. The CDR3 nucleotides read TGCGCCAGCAGCTCAGGGACTAGCGGGCCCCAAGAGACCCAGTACTTC. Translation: CASSSGTSGPQETQYF.

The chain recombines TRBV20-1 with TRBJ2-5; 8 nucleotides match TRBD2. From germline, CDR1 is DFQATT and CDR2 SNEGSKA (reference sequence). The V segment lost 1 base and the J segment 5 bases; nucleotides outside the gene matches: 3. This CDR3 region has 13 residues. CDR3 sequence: CSARASGSETQYF. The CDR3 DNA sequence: TGCAGTGCTAGAGCAAGCGGGAGTGAGACCCAGTACTTC.

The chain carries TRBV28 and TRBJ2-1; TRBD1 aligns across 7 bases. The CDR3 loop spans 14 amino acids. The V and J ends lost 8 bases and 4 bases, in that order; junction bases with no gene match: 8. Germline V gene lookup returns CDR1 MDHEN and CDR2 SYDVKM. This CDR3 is CASSRQGVYNEQFF. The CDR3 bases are TGTGCCAGCTCGAGACAGGGCGTATACAATGAGCAGTTCTTC.

CDR3 nucleotides: TGCAGCGTAATCCCTAATTATGAAGCTTTCTTT. It yields the protein CSVIPNYEAFF. The V and J genes are TRBV29-1 and TRBJ1-1; D is ambiguous. Germline CDR1 SQVTM, CDR2 ANQGSEA. The CDR3 covers 11 residues. Trimming stripped 6 bases from V and 7 bases from J, with 12 bases between.

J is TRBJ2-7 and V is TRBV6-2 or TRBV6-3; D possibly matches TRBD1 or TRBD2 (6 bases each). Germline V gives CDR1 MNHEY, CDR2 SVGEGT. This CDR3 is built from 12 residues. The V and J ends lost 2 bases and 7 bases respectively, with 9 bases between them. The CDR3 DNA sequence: TGTGCCAGCAGTTACCGGAGGGGGGAGCAGTACTTC. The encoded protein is CASSYRRGEQYF.

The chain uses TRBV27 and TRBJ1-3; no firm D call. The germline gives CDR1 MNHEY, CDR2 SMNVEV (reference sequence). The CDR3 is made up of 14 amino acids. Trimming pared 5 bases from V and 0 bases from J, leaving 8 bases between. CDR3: CASSRSYSGNTIYF. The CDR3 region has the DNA TGTGCCAGCAGTAGATCCTACTCTGGAAACACCATATATTTT.

CDR3 sequence: CATSDLLSDGGYSYNEQFF. The CDR3 DNA reads as TGTGCCACCAGTGATTTGCTTTCCGACGGGGGTTATTCCTACAATGAGCAGTTCTTC. The chain uses TRBV24-1 and TRBJ2-1; D possibly corresponds to TRBD2 (6 bases). The CDR3 is made up of 19 amino acids. The germline V gene encodes CDR1 KGHDR and CDR2 SFDVKD. Trimming shortened V by 0 bases and J by 1 base, and 18 bases separated the two germline ends.

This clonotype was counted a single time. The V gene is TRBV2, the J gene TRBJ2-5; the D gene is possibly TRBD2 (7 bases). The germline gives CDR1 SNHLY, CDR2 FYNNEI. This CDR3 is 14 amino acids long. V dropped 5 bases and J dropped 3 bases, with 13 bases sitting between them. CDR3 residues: CASSNQGREETQYF. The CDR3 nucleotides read TGTGCCAGCAGTAATCAGGGGAGGGAAGAGACCCAGTACTTC.

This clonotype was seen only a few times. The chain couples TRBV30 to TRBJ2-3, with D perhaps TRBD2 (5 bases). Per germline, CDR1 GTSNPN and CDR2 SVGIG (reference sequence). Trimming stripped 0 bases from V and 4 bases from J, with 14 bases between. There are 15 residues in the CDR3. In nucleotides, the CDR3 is TGTGCCTGGAGTGTACGGGCGGGCCCCGCAGATACGCAGTATTTT. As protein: CAWSVRAGPADTQYF.

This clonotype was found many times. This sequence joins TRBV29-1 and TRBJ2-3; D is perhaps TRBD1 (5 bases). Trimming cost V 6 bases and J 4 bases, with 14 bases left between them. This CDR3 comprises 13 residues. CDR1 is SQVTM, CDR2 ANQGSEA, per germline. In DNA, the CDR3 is TGCAGCGTACAGGATCTCGGCGCAGATACGCAGTATTTT. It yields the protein CSVQDLGADTQYF.